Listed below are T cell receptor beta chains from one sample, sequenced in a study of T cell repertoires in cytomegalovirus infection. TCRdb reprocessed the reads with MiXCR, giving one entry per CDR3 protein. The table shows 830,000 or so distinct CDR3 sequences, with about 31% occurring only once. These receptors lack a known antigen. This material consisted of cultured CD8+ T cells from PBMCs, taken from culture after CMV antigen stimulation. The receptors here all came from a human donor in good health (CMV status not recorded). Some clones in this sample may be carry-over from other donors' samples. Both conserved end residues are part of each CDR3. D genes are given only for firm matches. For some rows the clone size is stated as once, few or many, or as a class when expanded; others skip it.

cdr3_aa: CAIRPAGLTEAFF; cdr3_nt: TGTGCCATCAGGCCAGCCGGACTCACTGAAGCTTTCTTT; d_call: NA; clone_size: NA; j_call: TRBJ1-1; v_call: TRBV6-2/TRBV6-3
cdr3_aa: CASSTGTGTTEAFF; cdr3_nt: TGTGCCAGCAGTACCGGGACAGGTACCACTGAAGCTTTCTTT; d_call: TRBD1; clone_size: many; j_call: TRBJ1-1; v_call: TRBV12-3/TRBV12-4
cdr3_aa: CASSEWGRELFF; cdr3_nt: TGTGCCAGCAGTGAATGGGGTCGGGAGCTGTTTTTT; d_call: NA; clone_size: few; j_call: TRBJ2-2; v_call: TRBV6-1
cdr3_aa: CATAVGSPNTEAFF; cdr3_nt: TGTGCCACCGCGGTGGGGAGCCCGAACACTGAAGCTTTCTTT; d_call: NA; clone_size: NA; j_call: TRBJ1-1; v_call: TRBV12-3/TRBV12-4
cdr3_aa: CASRPATGGLSEQYF; cdr3_nt: TGTGCCAGCAGGCCCGCGACAGGGGGCTTAAGCGAGCAGTACTTC; d_call: TRBD1; clone_size: few; j_call: TRBJ2-7; v_call: TRBV5-8
cdr3_aa: CASSHGTSGGLAQYF; cdr3_nt: TGTGCCAGCAGCCACGGGACTAGCGGGGGGTTGGCGCAGTATTTT; d_call: TRBD2; clone_size: NA; j_call: TRBJ2-3; v_call: TRBV5-4
cdr3_aa: CASSGTGRSSGANVLTF; cdr3_nt: TGTGCCAGCAGCGGAACAGGGCGTAGCTCTGGGGCCAACGTCCTGACTTTC; d_call: NA; clone_size: NA; j_call: TRBJ2-6; v_call: TRBV9
cdr3_aa: CASAGGSLGTEAFF; cdr3_nt: TGTGCCAGCGCTGGGGGGTCACTTGGAACTGAAGCTTTCTTT; d_call: NA; clone_size: NA; j_call: TRBJ1-1; v_call: TRBV14
cdr3_aa: CASSPSLAGPSRGETQYF; cdr3_nt: TGTGCCAGTAGTCCCTCGCTAGCGGGGCCCTCTCGGGGAGAGACCCAGTACTTC; d_call: TRBD2; clone_size: few; j_call: TRBJ2-5; v_call: TRBV19
cdr3_aa: CASSLPTVLVYGYTF; cdr3_nt: TGTGCCAGCAGTCTCCCGACAGTCTTGGTATATGGCTACACCTTC; d_call: NA; clone_size: NA; j_call: TRBJ1-2; v_call: TRBV28
cdr3_aa: CATSDRKDRHGYTF; cdr3_nt: TGTGCCACCAGTGATCGAAAAGACCGTCACGGCTACACCTTC; d_call: NA; clone_size: few; j_call: TRBJ1-2; v_call: TRBV24-1
cdr3_aa: CASSPPTDQPQHF; cdr3_nt: TGTGCCAGCAGCCCCCCGACCGATCAGCCCCAGCATTTT; d_call: NA; clone_size: many; j_call: TRBJ1-5; v_call: TRBV7-2
cdr3_aa: CASRRTSAGLAKNIQYF; cdr3_nt: TGTGCCAGTAGACGGACTAGCGCGGGCTTAGCCAAAAACATTCAGTACTTC; d_call: TRBD2; clone_size: NA; j_call: TRBJ2-4; v_call: TRBV19
cdr3_aa: CASSLAAQAGELFF; cdr3_nt: TGTGCCAGCAGCTTAGCGGCCCAGGCCGGGGAGCTGTTTTTT; d_call: NA; clone_size: many; j_call: TRBJ2-2; v_call: TRBV7-9
cdr3_aa: CASSWEGSTDTQYF; cdr3_nt: TGTGCCAGCAGTTGGGAGGGATCCACAGATACGCAGTATTTT; d_call: TRBD2; clone_size: few; j_call: TRBJ2-3; v_call: TRBV2
cdr3_aa: CASSFGGPYGEQFF; cdr3_nt: TGTGCCAGCAGTTTTGGGGGCCCTTACGGTGAGCAGTTCTTC; d_call: NA; clone_size: NA; j_call: TRBJ2-1; v_call: TRBV12-3/TRBV12-4
cdr3_aa: CASSTGTAYSNQPQHF; cdr3_nt: TGTGCCAGCAGTACCGGGACAGCTTATAGCAATCAGCCCCAGCATTTT; d_call: TRBD1; clone_size: many; j_call: TRBJ1-5; v_call: TRBV7-8
cdr3_aa: CATGQGTSYEQYF; cdr3_nt: TGTGCCACAGGACAGGGAACCTCCTACGAGCAGTACTTC; d_call: TRBD1; clone_size: few; j_call: TRBJ2-7; v_call: TRBV19
cdr3_aa: CAMSEGGGNTIYF; cdr3_nt: TGTGCCATGAGTGAAGGGGGCGGAAACACCATATATTTT; d_call: TRBD1; clone_size: NA; j_call: TRBJ1-3; v_call: TRBV10-3
cdr3_aa: CASSPETRQINEKLFF; cdr3_nt: TGTGCCAGCAGCCCTGAGACGAGGCAGATTAATGAAAAACTGTTTTTT; d_call: NA; clone_size: NA; j_call: TRBJ1-4; v_call: TRBV11-2
cdr3_aa: CASSEWKPKGQRF; cdr3_nt: TGCGCCAGCAGTGAGTGGAAACCGAAGGGGCAGCGATTC; d_call: NA; clone_size: many; j_call: TRBJ2-5; v_call: TRBV10-1
cdr3_aa: CASSSRTSGAKDTQYF; cdr3_nt: TGTGCCAGCAGCTCCCGGACTAGCGGGGCGAAGGATACGCAGTATTTT; d_call: TRBD2; clone_size: few; j_call: TRBJ2-3; v_call: TRBV7-3
cdr3_aa: CASGPARYDGTEAFF; cdr3_nt: TGTGCTAGTGGCCCCGCTAGATATGACGGCACTGAAGCTTTCTTT; d_call: NA; clone_size: few; j_call: TRBJ1-1; v_call: TRBV12-5
cdr3_aa: CASSQTWTVYNEQFF; cdr3_nt: TGTGCCAGCAGTCAGACCTGGACGGTATACAATGAGCAGTTCTTC; d_call: NA; clone_size: NA; j_call: TRBJ2-1; v_call: TRBV6-5
cdr3_aa: CASSPGSMSYEQYF; cdr3_nt: TGTGCCAGCAGCCCGGGGTCTATGAGCTACGAGCAGTACTTC; d_call: NA; clone_size: NA; j_call: TRBJ2-7; v_call: TRBV7-6
cdr3_aa: CASSPHTPPPLSSGANVLTF; cdr3_nt: TGTGCCAGCAGCCCGCATACCCCCCCACCGTTATCCTCTGGGGCCAACGTCCTGACTTTC; d_call: NA; clone_size: NA; j_call: TRBJ2-6; v_call: TRBV11-3
cdr3_aa: CASSSREGGDEQFF; cdr3_nt: TGTGCCAGTAGTAGCAGGGAAGGAGGGGATGAGCAGTTCTTC; d_call: NA; clone_size: few; j_call: TRBJ2-1; v_call: TRBV19